The entry that follows covers one TCR beta chain sequence. Reverse transcription of 0.5 to 1 ug RNA was performed with random hexamers. With immunoSEQ multiplex PCR, TCR beta CDR3 was amplified across 54 Vbeta and 13 Jbeta. MiXCR was run by TCRdb on the immunoSEQ multiplex PCR reads, yielding one entry per CDR3 protein. The sample holds some 450,000 distinct CDR3 sequences, more than 80% seen once. The CDR3 sequence is 15 residues long. Looked up from germline, CDR1 is SGHAT and CDR2 is FQNNGV. V lost 5 bases to trimming and J lost 1 base, with 14 bases between them. This sample is drawn from a study of CD8 T cells in Susac syndrome.

The sequence derives from a human donor with multiple sclerosis. The rearrangement uses TRBV11-2 and TRBJ1-1; D is unresolved. The specimen was CD8+ T cells from PBMCs. CDR3 in amino acids: CASSKTGFKNTEAFF. DNA for the CDR3: TGTGCCAGCAGCAAGACGGGATTTAAGAACACTGAAGCTTTCTTT.